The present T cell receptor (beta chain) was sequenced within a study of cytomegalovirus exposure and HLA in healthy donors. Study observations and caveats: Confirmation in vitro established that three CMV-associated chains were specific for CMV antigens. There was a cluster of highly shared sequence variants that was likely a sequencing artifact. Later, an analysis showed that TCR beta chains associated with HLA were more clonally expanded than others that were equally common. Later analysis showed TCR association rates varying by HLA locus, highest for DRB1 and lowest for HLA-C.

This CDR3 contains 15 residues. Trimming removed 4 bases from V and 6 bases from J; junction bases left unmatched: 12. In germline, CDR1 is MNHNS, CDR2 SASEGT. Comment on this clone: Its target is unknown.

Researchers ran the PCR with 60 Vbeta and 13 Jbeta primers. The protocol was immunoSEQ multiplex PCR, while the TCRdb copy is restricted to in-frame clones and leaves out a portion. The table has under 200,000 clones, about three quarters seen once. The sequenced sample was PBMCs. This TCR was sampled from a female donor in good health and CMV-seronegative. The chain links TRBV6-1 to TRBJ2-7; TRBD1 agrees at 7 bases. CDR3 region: CASSGPRQGIGEQYF. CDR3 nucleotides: TGTGCCAGCAGTGGGCCCAGACAGGGTATAGGCGAGCAGTACTTC.